This T cell receptor beta chain came from a study of T cells after yellow fever vaccination. The CDR3 contains 18 residues. In germline, CDR1 is LNHNV, CDR2 YYDKDF (reference sequence). The germline V and J ends were trimmed by 0 bases and 7 bases, with 22 bases remaining between them. This clonotype has at least ten counts. TCRdb re-called the 5' RACE reads through MiXCR, storing one row per CDR3 protein. The table records under 300,000 distinct CDR3 sequences, under 15% of them present only once. The gene calls are TRBV15 and TRBJ1-5, with D perhaps matching TRBD1 (5 bases). The material sequenced was CD4+ T cells sorted from PBMCs, taken 45 days after the yellow fever booster vaccination. This receptor was obtained from a man aged 30 to 45 who received the YFV17D yellow fever vaccine. CDR3 nucleotides: TGTGCCACCAGCAGAGAGCGGGGCTCAGTGCTTACGAGGCAGCCCCAGCATTTT. Protein: CATSRERGSVLTRQPQHF.